These T cell receptor beta chains were read from a single sample in a study of blood T cell repertoires in COVID-19. Only in-frame clones appear in the TCRdb table, and some are missing; sequencing was by immunoSEQ multiplex PCR. The sample holds approximately 240,000 clones; roughly 87% are singletons and the top ten take roughly 6.3%. The sample was PBMCs or T cells enriched from blood (not recorded which). The receptors stem from a woman aged 25-40 years with acute COVID-19. The CDR3 runs from the conserved cysteine through the conserved F or W. A D gene is named only where the DNA matches it firmly. Part of the rows lack a size; the others show once, few, many or a class for expanded clones.

clone_size: .
cdr3_length: 19
d_call: TRBD1
v_call: TRBV2
j_call: TRBJ1-6
cdr3_aa: CASSERADRGYSYNSPLHF
cdr3_nt: TGTGCCAGCAGTGAAAGGGCTGACAGGGGCTACTCCTATAATTCACCCCTCCACTTT

clone_size: .
cdr3_length: 14
d_call: TRBD1
v_call: TRBV2
j_call: TRBJ1-4
cdr3_aa: CASSAPGTEEKLFF
cdr3_nt: TGTGCCAGCAGCGCGCCTGGGACAGAAGAAAAACTGTTTTTT

clone_size: .
cdr3_length: 17
d_call: TRBD1
v_call: TRBV15
j_call: TRBJ1-1
cdr3_aa: CATSRGGTGGANTEAFF
cdr3_nt: TGTGCCACCAGCAGGGGGGGGACAGGGGGCGCAAACACTGAAGCTTTCTTT

clone_size: .
cdr3_length: 15
d_call: TRBD2
v_call: TRBV6-5
j_call: TRBJ2-2
cdr3_aa: CASSRTSGISGELFF
cdr3_nt: TGTGCCAGCAGTCGGACTAGCGGGATATCAGGGGAGCTGTTTTTT

clone_size: .
cdr3_length: 17
d_call: TRBD2
v_call: TRBV14
j_call: TRBJ2-7
cdr3_aa: CASSQDPSLAGAYEQYF
cdr3_nt: TGTGCCAGCAGCCAAGATCCCTCACTAGCGGGGGCCTACGAGCAGTACTTC

clone_size: .
cdr3_length: 11
d_call: TRBD2
v_call: TRBV2
j_call: TRBJ2-7
cdr3_aa: CASRKGLAGIF
cdr3_nt: TGTGCCAGCAGAAAGGGACTAGCGGGGATTTTC

clone_size: .
cdr3_length: 16
d_call: .
v_call: TRBV3-1/TRBV3-2
j_call: TRBJ2-1
cdr3_aa: CASSQPIGAGLNEQFF
cdr3_nt: TGTGCCAGCAGCCAACCAATTGGGGCAGGGTTAAATGAGCAGTTCTTC

clone_size: .
cdr3_length: 12
d_call: .
v_call: TRBV28
j_call: TRBJ1-1
cdr3_aa: CATSGTRTEAFF
cdr3_nt: TGTGCCACCTCAGGAACTCGGACTGAAGCTTTCTTT

clone_size: once
cdr3_length: 13
d_call: TRBD1
v_call: TRBV12-3/TRBV12-4
j_call: TRBJ1-2
cdr3_aa: CASSFGQGSGYTF
cdr3_nt: TGTGCCAGCAGTTTTGGACAGGGAAGCGGCTACACCTTC

clone_size: .
cdr3_length: 16
d_call: .
v_call: TRBV5-6
j_call: TRBJ1-1
cdr3_aa: CASSLLPDSENTEAFF
cdr3_nt: TGTGCCAGCAGCTTACTCCCGGACAGTGAGAACACTGAAGCTTTCTTT

clone_size: .
cdr3_length: 15
d_call: TRBD2
v_call: TRBV7-6
j_call: TRBJ2-1
cdr3_aa: CASSLLGGSGGEQFF
cdr3_nt: TGTGCCAGCAGCTTGCTTGGCGGGAGCGGCGGTGAGCAGTTCTTC

clone_size: .
cdr3_length: 18
d_call: TRBD1
v_call: TRBV30
j_call: TRBJ1-1
cdr3_aa: CAWKEGVSTTGAATEAFF
cdr3_nt: TGTGCCTGGAAAGAGGGGGTGTCCACTACAGGGGCGGCCACTGAAGCTTTCTTT

clone_size: once
cdr3_length: 15
d_call: .
v_call: TRBV28
j_call: TRBJ1-5
cdr3_aa: CASSPRGGQGQPQHF
cdr3_nt: TGTGCCAGCAGTCCCCGCGGGGGTCAGGGTCAGCCCCAGCATTTT

clone_size: few
cdr3_length: 11
d_call: .
v_call: TRBV20-1
j_call: TRBJ1-3
cdr3_aa: CSARRGNTIYF
cdr3_nt: TGCAGTGCTAGGCGGGGAAACACCATATATTTT

clone_size: .
cdr3_length: 14
d_call: .
v_call: TRBV13
j_call: TRBJ2-5
cdr3_aa: CASSRLDSGVTQYF
cdr3_nt: TGTGCCAGCAGCCGACTGGACAGCGGTGTTACCCAGTACTTC

clone_size: .
cdr3_length: 15
d_call: TRBD2
v_call: TRBV5-4
j_call: TRBJ2-3
cdr3_aa: CASRELAASTDTQYF
cdr3_nt: TGTGCCAGCAGGGAACTAGCGGCGAGCACAGATACGCAGTATTTT

clone_size: few
cdr3_length: 12
d_call: .
v_call: TRBV2
j_call: TRBJ1-3
cdr3_aa: CASTYSGNTIYF
cdr3_nt: TGTGCCAGCACCTACTCTGGAAACACCATATATTTT

clone_size: once
cdr3_length: 20
d_call: TRBD1
v_call: TRBV9
j_call: TRBJ2-1
cdr3_aa: CASSPHLAGTGRDTYNEQFF
cdr3_nt: TGTGCCAGCAGCCCCCACCTAGCCGGGACAGGGAGGGACACCTACAATGAGCAGTTCTTC

clone_size: .
cdr3_length: 16
d_call: .
v_call: TRBV5-4
j_call: TRBJ2-1
cdr3_aa: CASSLDGSGSYNEQFF
cdr3_nt: TGTGCCAGCAGCTTGGATGGTAGCGGTTCCTACAATGAGCAGTTCTTC